A single sample is the source of the 14 T cell receptor beta chains below, sequenced in a study of PD-L1 blockade in urothelial cancer. Sequencing used immunoSEQ multiplex PCR; TCRdb keeps in-frame clones, though not all of them. The table lists about 50,000 clones, roughly 80% of them singletons. Time point defined: pretreatment peripheral blood. Sequencing was performed on PBMCs, taken around atezolizumab (anti-PD-L1) treatment. Receptors originate from a man aged 65 to 85 with urothelial cancer.

This chain connects TRBV4-1 to TRBJ1-2; D perhaps matches TRBD1 (6 bases). CDR3 length: 15 amino acids. The germline V gene has CDR1 MGHRA and CDR2 YSYEKL. Trimming cost V 1 base and J 6 bases, with 15 bases left between them. CDR3: CASSQAGRGGDGYTF. The CDR3 nucleotides are TGCGCCAGCAGCCAAGCCGGCAGGGGAGGGGATGGCTACACCTTC.

The chain has TRBV9 and TRBJ1-1; D is ambiguous. Germline lookup yields CDR1 SGDLS and CDR2 YYNGEE. The CDR3 has 13 amino acids. Trimming pared 4 bases from V and 3 bases from J, leaving 10 bases between. The CDR3 is CASSYSGDTEAFF. The DNA of the CDR3 is TGTGCCAGCAGCTACTCAGGTGACACTGAAGCTTTCTTT.

The chain links TRBV10-3 to TRBJ2-3; 9 nucleotides align to TRBD2. V gave up 6 bases and J gave up 6 bases; unmatched junction bases: 7. CDR3 length: 14 amino acids. Germline values: CDR1 ENHRY, CDR2 SYGVKD. CDR3 nucleotides: TGTGCCATCAGCGTCGGGACTAGCCGCGATACGCAGTATTTT. The encoded protein is CAISVGTSRDTQYF.

The chain uses TRBV28 and TRBJ1-1; the match to TRBD1 covers 8 bases. This CDR3 region has 12 residues. Germline assignment: CDR1 MDHEN and CDR2 SYDVKM. V dropped 6 bases and J dropped 7; count of bases not matched to a gene: 4. CDR3 amino acids: CASRTDRGEAFF. In DNA, the CDR3 is TGTGCCAGCAGAACCGACAGGGGTGAAGCTTTCTTT.

The chain links TRBV19 to TRBJ2-2; D is uncertain. Trimming took 6 bases from V and 0 from J, leaving 8 bases between them. Germline CDR1 and CDR2: LNHDA and SQIVND (reference sequence). This CDR3 region has 14 residues. The CDR3 sequence: CASSASANTGELFF. As DNA, the CDR3 is TGTGCCAGTAGCGCAAGCGCGAACACCGGGGAGCTGTTTTTT.

The chain is built from TRBV5-6 and TRBJ1-5; no clear D gene. The ends were cut back, 5 bases at V and 0 bases at J, with 12 bases in the middle. The CDR3 is 15 residues long. In germline, CDR1 is SGHDT, CDR2 YYEEEE. CDR3 DNA: TGTGCCAGCAGTTCCGGGGTCTATAGCAATCAGCCCCAGCATTTT. The encoded protein is CASSSGVYSNQPQHF.

The chain is built from TRBV18 and TRBJ2-7; a possible D gene is TRBD1 (6 bases). The V and J ends lost 2 bases and 4 bases respectively, with 12 bases between them. The V gene's germline CDR1 is KGHSH and CDR2 LQKENI. The CDR3 has 14 amino acids. The CDR3 spells CASSPYRAGYEQYF. The DNA for the CDR3 is TGTGCCAGCTCACCATACAGGGCTGGGTACGAGCAGTACTTC.

The gene calls are TRBV30 and TRBJ2-7; 8 bases agree with TRBD2. From germline, CDR1 is GTSNPN and CDR2 SVGIG (reference sequence). CDR3 length: 15 residues. V lost 3 bases to trimming and J lost 7 bases; unmatched junction nucleotides: 14. The DNA for the CDR3 is TGTGCCTGGAGCGTTAAGGGCGGGAGCGGGGGAGAGCAGTACTTC. Protein: CAWSVKGGSGGEQYF.

The genes are TRBV18 and TRBJ2-1, with TRBD2 matching over 11 bases. This CDR3 has 14 amino acids. V was clipped by 5 bases and J by 5 bases; unmatched bases: 2. Germline CDR1 reads KGHSH; CDR2 reads LQKENI. CDR3 amino acids: CASSLGLADNEQFF. The CDR3 nucleotides are TGTGCCAGCTCATTGGGACTAGCGGACAATGAGCAGTTCTTC.

The gene calls are TRBV5-5 and TRBJ2-3; the D is unclear. The CDR3 length is 13 residues. The germline gives CDR1 SGHKS, CDR2 YYEKEE (reference sequence). Trimming stripped 0 bases from V and 8 bases from J, with 10 bases between. The CDR3 here is CASSLVSEATQYF. The CDR3 DNA is TGTGCCAGCAGCTTGGTTAGTGAGGCTACGCAGTATTTT.

V is TRBV9 and J is TRBJ2-1; maybe TRBD1 (7 bases). Trimming removed 0 bases at V and 4 bases at J, with 11 bases between. There are 15 residues in the CDR3. CDR1 and CDR2 (germline): SGDLS, YYNGEE. CDR3 in DNA: TGTGCCAGCAGCGTAGGGCAGGGGGGTTACAATGAGCAGTTCTTC. Protein product: CASSVGQGGYNEQFF. Full variable domain (remainder filled in from reference TRBV9 and TRBJ2-1): DSGVTQTPKHLITATGQRVTLRCSPRSGDLSVYWYQQSLDQGLQFLIQYYNGEERAKGNILERFSAQQFPDLHSELNLSSLELGDSALYFCASSVGQGGYNEQFFGPGTRLTVL.

Only one count was recorded for this clone. The chain is built from TRBV10-3 and TRBJ2-2; possibly TRBD1 for D (6 bases). The germline gives CDR1 ENHRY, CDR2 SYGVKD. V gave up 5 bases and J gave up 5 bases, with 9 bases separating them. This CDR3 region has 13 residues. CDR3 sequence (DNA): TGTGCCATCAGTTCCGGACAGACCGGGGAGCTGTTTTTT. The encoded protein is CAISSGQTGELFF.

As to this clone: One junction end disagrees with the germline gene, perhaps due to a read error. The genes are TRBV27 and TRBJ2-2; TRBD2 matches at 13 bases. The CDR3 covers 18 residues. The germline gives CDR1 MNHEY, CDR2 SMNVEV (reference sequence). CDR3 coding DNA: TGTGCCAGCAGGGATCCTTCGACTAGCGGGGGGCCGGCCGGGGAGTTGTTTTTT. Its protein product is CASRDPSTSGGPAGELFF.

This clone has a single count. The chain couples TRBV27 to TRBJ2-7; 9 nucleotides line up with TRBD1. This CDR3 contains 15 residues. Germline V gives CDR1 MNHEY, CDR2 SMNVEV (reference sequence). Losses at the gene ends were 5 bases for V and 2 bases for J; bases not matched to a gene: 7. DNA of the CDR3: TGTGCCAGCAGTCTAGGGACAGGGAGTCCCTACGAGCAGTACTTC. Protein product: CASSLGTGSPYEQYF.